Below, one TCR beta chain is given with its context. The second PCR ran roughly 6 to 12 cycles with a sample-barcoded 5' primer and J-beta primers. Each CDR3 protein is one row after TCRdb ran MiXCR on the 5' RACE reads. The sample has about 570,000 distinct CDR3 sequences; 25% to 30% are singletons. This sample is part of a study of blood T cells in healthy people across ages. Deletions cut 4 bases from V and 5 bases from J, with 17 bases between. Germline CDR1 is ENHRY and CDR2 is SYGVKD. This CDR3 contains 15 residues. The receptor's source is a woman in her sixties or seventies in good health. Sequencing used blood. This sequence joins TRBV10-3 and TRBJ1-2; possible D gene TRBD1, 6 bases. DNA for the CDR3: TGTGCCATCAGTGCCCTCCCAGGGGAGGAATATGGCTACACCTTC. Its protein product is CAISALPGEEYGYTF.